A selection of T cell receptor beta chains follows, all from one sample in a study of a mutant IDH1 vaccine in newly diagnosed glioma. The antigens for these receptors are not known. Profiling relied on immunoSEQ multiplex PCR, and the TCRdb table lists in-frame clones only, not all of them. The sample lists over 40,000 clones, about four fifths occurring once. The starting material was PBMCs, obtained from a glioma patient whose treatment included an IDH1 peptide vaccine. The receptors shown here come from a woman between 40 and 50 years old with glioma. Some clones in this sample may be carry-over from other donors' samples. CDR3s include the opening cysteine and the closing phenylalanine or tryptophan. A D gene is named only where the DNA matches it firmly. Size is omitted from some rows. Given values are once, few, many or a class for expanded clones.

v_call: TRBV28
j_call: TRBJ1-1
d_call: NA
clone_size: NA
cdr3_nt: TGTGCCAGCAGTCTCTTTCGAGTGGGGATCGCTGAAGCTTTCTTT
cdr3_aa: CASSLFRVGIAEAFF

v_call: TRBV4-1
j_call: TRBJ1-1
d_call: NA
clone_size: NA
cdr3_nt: TGCGCCAGCAAACTGATCCCGAACACTGAAGCTTTCTTT
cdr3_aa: CASKLIPNTEAFF

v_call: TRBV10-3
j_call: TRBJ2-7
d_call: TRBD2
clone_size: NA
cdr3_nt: TGTGCCATCAGTGAGCCGAGAGGACTAGTTTCTATCTACGAGCAGTACTTC
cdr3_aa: CAISEPRGLVSIYEQYF

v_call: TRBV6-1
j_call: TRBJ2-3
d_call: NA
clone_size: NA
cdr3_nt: TGTGCCAGCAGTGAACTCGGAGATACGCAGTATTTT
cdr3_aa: CASSELGDTQYF

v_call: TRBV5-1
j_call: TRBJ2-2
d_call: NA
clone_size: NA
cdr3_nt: TGCGCCAGCAGCTCCTGGGGAAGCCAGAACACCGGGGAGCTGTTTTTT
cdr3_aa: CASSSWGSQNTGELFF

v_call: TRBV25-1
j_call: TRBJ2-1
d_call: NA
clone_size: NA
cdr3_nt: TGTGCCAGCAGTGAATTGGCTCGCAATGAGCAGTTCTTC
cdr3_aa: CASSELARNEQFF

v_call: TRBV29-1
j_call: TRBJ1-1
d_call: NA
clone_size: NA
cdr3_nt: TGCAGCGTTGAGGGTGGGACTGAAGCTTTCTTT
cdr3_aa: CSVEGGTEAFF

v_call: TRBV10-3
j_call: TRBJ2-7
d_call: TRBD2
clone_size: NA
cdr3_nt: TGTGCCATCACCCCACAGGACCCAGCAGCGGGAGTGATATACGAGCAGTACTTC
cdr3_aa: CAITPQDPAAGVIYEQYF

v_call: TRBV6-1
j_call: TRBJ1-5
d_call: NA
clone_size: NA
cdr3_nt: TGTGCCAGCAGTGAAGCAGACCCCGGAAGGCAGCCCCAGCATTTT
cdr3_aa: CASSEADPGRQPQHF

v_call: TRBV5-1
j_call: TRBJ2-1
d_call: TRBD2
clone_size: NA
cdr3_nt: TGCGCCAGCAGTTCCCTAGCGGGAGACAATGAGCAGTTCTTC
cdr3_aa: CASSSLAGDNEQFF

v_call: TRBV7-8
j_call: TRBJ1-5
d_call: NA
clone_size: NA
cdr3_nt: TGTGCCAGCAGCTTCGGGGAGCAGCCCCAGCATTTT
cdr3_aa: CASSFGEQPQHF

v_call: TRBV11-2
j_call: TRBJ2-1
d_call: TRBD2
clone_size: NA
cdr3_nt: TGTGCCAGCAGAACATTAGCGGGGAGTAGGGATGAGCAGTTCTTC
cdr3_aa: CASRTLAGSRDEQFF

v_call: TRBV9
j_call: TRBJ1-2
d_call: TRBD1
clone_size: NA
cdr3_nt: TGTGCCAGCAATCTTGGGGTCACACTCGACTCCGGACAGGCCCCTTATGGCTACACCTTC
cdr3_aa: CASNLGVTLDSGQAPYGYTF

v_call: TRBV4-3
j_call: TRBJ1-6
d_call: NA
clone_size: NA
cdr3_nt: TGCGCCAGCAGCCCCCGGTCACATAACGAGGCCCATATCGGTTCACCCCTCCACTTT
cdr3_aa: CASSPRSHNEAHIGSPLHF

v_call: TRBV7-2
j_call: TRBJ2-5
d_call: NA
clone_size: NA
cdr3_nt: TGTGCCAGCAGCACCGGGATTGGAGAGACCCAGTACTTC
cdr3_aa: CASSTGIGETQYF

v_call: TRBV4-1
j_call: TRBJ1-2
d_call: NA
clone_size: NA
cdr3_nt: TGCGCCAGCAGCCAAGGACCGGCCGCTAACTATGGCTACACCTTC
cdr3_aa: CASSQGPAANYGYTF

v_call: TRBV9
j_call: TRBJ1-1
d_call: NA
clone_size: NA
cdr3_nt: TGTGCCAGCAGCGCAAACAGTGGCGAAGCTTTCTTT
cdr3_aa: CASSANSGEAFF

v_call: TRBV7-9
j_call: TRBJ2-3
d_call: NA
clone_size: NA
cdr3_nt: TGTGCCAGCAGCTTGGCTAGTGGGGTTACAGATACGCAGTATTTT
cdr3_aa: CASSLASGVTDTQYF

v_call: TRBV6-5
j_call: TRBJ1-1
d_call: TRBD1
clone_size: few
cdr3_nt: TGTGCCAGCAGTTACACTCGGACCGGGACAGGTCAGGAGGCTTTCTTT
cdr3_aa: CASSYTRTGTGQEAFF

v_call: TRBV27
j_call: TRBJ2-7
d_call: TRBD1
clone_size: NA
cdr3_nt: TGTGCCAGCCACACGCAGGGGGCAGGGTACGAGCAGTACTTC
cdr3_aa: CASHTQGAGYEQYF

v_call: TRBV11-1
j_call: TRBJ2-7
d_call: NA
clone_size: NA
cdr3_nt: TGTGCCAGCAGCTTACCAACGGGGTTCGAGCAGTACTTC
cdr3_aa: CASSLPTGFEQYF

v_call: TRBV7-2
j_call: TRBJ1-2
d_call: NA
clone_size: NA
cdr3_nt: TGTGCCAGCAGCCTCAGCGGGGGAGGGGGCTACACCTTC
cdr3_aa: CASSLSGGGGYTF

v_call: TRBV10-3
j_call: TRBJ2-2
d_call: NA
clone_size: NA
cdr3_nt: TGTGCCGTCGAAGTGGGTACGGGGATCGTGGCCGGGGAGCTGTTTTTT
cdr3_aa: CAVEVGTGIVAGELFF

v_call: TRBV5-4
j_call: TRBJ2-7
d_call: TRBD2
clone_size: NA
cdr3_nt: TGTGCCAGCAGCTTAGCCGGGACTAGCGTCACCTACGAGCAGTACTTC
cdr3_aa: CASSLAGTSVTYEQYF

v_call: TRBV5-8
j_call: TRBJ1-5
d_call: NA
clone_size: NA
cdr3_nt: TGTGCCAGCAGCGTTTACAGTGGGTTACAGCCCCAGCATTTT
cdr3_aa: CASSVYSGLQPQHF

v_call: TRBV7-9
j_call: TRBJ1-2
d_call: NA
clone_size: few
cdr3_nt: TGTGCCAGCAGCAACCGGGACTATGGCTACACCTTC
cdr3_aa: CASSNRDYGYTF

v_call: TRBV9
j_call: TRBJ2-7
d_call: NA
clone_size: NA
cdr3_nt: TGTGCCAGCAGCCCTGCGGAAGGGCCCTACGAGCAGTACTTC
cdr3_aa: CASSPAEGPYEQYF

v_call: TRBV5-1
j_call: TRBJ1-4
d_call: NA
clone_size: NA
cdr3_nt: TGCGCCAGCAGCGACGCAACTAATGAAAAACTGTTTTTT
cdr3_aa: CASSDATNEKLFF

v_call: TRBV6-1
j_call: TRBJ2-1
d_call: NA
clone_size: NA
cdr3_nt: TGTGCCAGCAGTGTGAGGGGTGAGCAGTTCTTC
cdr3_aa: CASSVRGEQFF

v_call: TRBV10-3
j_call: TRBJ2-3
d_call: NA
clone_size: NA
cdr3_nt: TGTGCCATCAGTGAGGGGCAGGTGAAGGTTGCAGATACGCAGTATTTT
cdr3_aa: CAISEGQVKVADTQYF

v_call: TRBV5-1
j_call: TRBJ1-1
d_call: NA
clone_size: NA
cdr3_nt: TGCGCCAGCAGCTCCGCCTTGGAGGGCACTGAAGCTTTCTTT
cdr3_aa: CASSSALEGTEAFF

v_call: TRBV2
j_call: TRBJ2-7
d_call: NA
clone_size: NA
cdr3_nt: TGTGCCAGCAGCGGGGTCGCGCAGTACTTC
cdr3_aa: CASSGVAQYF

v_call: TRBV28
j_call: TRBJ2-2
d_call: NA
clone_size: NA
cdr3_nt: TGTGCCAGCAGTTTGGGGGGCGGATCCCCAACCGGGGAGCTGTTTTTT
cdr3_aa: CASSLGGGSPTGELFF

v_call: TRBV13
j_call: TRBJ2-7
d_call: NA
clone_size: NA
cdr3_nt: TGTGCCAGCAGCTTAGGGAGGATTGTCTACGAGCAGTACTTC
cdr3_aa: CASSLGRIVYEQYF

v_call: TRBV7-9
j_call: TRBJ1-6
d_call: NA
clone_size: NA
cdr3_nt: TGTGCCAGCAGCCCCGCGGGGTCAGGGTGGCATTCACCCCTCCACTTT
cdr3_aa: CASSPAGSGWHSPLHF

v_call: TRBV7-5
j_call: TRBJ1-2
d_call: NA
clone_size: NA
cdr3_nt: TGTGTCAGAATTCTAAATTGGACAGGGGGCGTGTTGGGGACCTATGGCTACACCTTC
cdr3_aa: CVRILNWTGGVLGTYGYTF

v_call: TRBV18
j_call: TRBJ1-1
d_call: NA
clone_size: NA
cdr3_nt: TGTGCCAGCTCCTACACCACTGAAGCTTTCTTT
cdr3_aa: CASSYTTEAFF

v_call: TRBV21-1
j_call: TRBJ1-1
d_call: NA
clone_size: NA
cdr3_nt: TGTGCCAGCGTCAGGCGGGGCCGGACTGAAGCTTTCTTT
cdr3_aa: CASVRRGRTEAFF

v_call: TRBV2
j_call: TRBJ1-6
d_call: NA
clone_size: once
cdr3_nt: TGTGCCAGCAGTGGACAGTTAAGGGGGCCCCTCCACTTT
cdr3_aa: CASSGQLRGPLHF

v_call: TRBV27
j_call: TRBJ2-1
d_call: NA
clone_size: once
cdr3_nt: TGTGCCAGCAGTTTTAGGGTGGGTGAGCAGTTCTTC
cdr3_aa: CASSFRVGEQFF

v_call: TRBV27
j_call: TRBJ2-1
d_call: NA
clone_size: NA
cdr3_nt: TGTGCCAGCAGTTTACTGGAGGGTGAGCAGTTCTTC
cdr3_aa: CASSLLEGEQFF

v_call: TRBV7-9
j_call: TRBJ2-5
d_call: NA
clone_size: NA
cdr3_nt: TGTGCCAGCTGGGGGGCCACCCTCCAAGAGACCCAGTACTTC
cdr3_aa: CASWGATLQETQYF

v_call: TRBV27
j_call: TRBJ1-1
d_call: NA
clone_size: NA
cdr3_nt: TGTGCCAGCAGTTTTACGGTGAACACTGAAGCTTTCTTT
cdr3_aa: CASSFTVNTEAFF

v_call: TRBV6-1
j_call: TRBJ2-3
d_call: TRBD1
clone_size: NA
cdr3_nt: TGTGCCAGCAGTGAAGCCTTACAGGGGGCAGATACGCAGTATTTT
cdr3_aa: CASSEALQGADTQYF

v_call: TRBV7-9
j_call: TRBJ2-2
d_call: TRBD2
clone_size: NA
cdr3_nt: TGTGCCAGCAGCTTAGCCGTCGGGCTAGCGGGGGGAAATACGGAGCTGTTTTTT
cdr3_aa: CASSLAVGLAGGNTELFF

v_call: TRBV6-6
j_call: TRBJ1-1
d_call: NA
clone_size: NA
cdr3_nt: TGTGCCAGCAGACCAGGGAACGCTGAAGCTTTCTTT
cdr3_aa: CASRPGNAEAFF

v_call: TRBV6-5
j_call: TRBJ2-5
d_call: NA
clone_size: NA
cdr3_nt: TGTGCCAGCAGCGACGGTTACCAAGAGACCCAGTACTTC
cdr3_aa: CASSDGYQETQYF

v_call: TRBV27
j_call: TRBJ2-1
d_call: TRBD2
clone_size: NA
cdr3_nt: TGTGCCAGCACGAGGCGGGAGGGCCTGTATGAGCAGTTCTTC
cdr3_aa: CASTRREGLYEQFF